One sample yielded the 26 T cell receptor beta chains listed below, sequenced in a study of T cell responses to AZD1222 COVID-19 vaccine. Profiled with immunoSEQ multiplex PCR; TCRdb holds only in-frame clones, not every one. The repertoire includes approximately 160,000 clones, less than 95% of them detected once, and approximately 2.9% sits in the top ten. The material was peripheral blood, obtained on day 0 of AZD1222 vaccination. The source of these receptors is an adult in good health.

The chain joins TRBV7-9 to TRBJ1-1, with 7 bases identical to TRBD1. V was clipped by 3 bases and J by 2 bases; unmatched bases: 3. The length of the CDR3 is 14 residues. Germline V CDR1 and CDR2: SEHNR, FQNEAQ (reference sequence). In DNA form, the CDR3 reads TGTGCCAGCAGCTTCGGGACAGACAACACTGAAGCTTTCTTT. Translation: CASSFGTDNTEAFF.

CDR3 protein: CASSLGTVLSYEQYF. Written as DNA, the CDR3 is TGTGCCAGCAGCTTAGGGACCGTACTCTCCTACGAGCAGTACTTC. V and J are TRBV5-5 and TRBJ2-7; D may match TRBD1 or TRBD2 (5 bases each). The CDR3 contains 15 residues. Germline assignment: CDR1 SGHKS and CDR2 YYEKEE (reference sequence). Trimming left V 2 bases short and J 0 bases short, with 12 bases between. The variable domain in full, with the rest retrieved from reference TRBV5-5 and TRBJ2-7, is DAGVTQSPTHLIKTRGQQVTLRCSPISGHKSVSWYQQVLGQGPQFIFQYYEKEERGRGNFPDRFSARQFPNYSSELNVNALLLGDSALYLCASSLGTVLSYEQYFGPGTRLTVT.

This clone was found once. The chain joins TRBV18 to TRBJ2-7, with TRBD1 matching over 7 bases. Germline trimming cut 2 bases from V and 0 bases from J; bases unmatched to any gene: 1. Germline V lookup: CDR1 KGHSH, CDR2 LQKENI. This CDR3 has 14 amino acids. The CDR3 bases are TGTGCCAGCTCACCAGGGACAGCCTCCTACGAGCAGTACTTC. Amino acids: CASSPGTASYEQYF.

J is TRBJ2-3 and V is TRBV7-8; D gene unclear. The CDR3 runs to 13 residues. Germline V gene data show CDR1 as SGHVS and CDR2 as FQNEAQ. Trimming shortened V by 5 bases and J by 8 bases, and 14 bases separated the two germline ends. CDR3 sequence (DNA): TGTGCCAGCAGCGCGACGGCCCAGGCTACGCAGTATTTT. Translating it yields CASSATAQATQYF.

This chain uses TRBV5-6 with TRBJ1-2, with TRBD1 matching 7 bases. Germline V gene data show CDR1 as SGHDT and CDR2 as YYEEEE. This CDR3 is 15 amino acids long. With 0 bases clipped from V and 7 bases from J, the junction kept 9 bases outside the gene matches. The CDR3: CASSLGDRAALGYTF. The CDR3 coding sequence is TGTGCCAGCAGCTTGGGCGACAGGGCCGCACTTGGCTACACCTTC.

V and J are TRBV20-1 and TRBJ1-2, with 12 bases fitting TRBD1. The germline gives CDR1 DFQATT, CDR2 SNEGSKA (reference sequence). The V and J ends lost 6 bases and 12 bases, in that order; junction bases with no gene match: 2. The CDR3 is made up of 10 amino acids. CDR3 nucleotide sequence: TGCAGTGCCGGGACAGGGGGCGACACCTTC. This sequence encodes CSAGTGGDTF.

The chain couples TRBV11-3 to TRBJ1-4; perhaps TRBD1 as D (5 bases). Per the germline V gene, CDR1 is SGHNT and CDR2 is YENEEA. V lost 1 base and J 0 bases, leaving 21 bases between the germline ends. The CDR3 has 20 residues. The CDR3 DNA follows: TGTGCCAGCAGCTTAGGAGGAAGGGGCAGAAAGTTAGCAACTAATGAAAAACTGTTTTTT. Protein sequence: CASSLGGRGRKLATNEKLFF.

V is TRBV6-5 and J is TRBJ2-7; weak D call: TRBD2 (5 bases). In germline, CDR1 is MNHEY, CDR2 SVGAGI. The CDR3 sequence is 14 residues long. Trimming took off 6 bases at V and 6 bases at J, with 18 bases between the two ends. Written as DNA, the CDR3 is TGTGCCAGCAGACTTATGCTAGCACAAGCCGAGCAGTACTTC. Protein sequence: CASRLMLAQAEQYF.

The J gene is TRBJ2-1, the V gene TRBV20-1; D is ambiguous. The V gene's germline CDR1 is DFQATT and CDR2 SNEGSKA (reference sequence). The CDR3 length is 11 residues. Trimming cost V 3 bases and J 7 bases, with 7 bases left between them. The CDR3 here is CSASSVNEQFF. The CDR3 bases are TGCAGTGCTAGTTCTGTAAATGAGCAGTTCTTC.

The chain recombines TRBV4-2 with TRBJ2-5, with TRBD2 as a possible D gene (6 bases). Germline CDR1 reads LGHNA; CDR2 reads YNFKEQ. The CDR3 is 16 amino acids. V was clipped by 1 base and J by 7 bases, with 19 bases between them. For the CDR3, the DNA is TGTGCCAGCAGCCAAGGAACGGGCCACATGGGGGGGACCCAGTACTTC. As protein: CASSQGTGHMGGTQYF.

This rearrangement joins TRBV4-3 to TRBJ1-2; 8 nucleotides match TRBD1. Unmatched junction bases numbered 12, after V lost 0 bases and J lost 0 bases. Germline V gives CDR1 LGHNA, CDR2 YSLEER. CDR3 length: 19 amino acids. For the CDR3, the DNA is TGCGCCAGCAGCCAAGATTGGGGGTTCACAGGGGGAGCTAACTATGGCTACACCTTC. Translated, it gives CASSQDWGFTGGANYGYTF.

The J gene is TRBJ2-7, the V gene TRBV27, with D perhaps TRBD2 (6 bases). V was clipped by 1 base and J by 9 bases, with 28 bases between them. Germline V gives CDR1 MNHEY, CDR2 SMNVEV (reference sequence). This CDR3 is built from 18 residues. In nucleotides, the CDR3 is TGTGCCAGCAGTTTATATAAACCCCCCCAGCTCGCGGGGAATTGGCAGTACTTC. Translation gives CASSLYKPPQLAGNWQYF.

Here the CDR3 reads CASSIGVLSYEQYF. Written as DNA, the CDR3 is TGTGCCAGCAGTATTGGGGTCCTGTCCTACGAGCAGTACTTC. The rearrangement uses TRBV6-5 and TRBJ2-7; D gene uncertain. From germline, CDR1 is MNHEY and CDR2 SVGAGI. Trimming took off 5 bases at V and 1 base at J, with 12 bases between the two ends. This CDR3 region has 14 residues.

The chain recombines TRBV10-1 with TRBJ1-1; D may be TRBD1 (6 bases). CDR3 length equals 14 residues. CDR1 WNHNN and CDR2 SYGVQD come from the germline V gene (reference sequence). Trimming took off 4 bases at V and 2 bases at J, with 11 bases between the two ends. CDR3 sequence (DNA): TGCGCCAGCAGTGCGCAGGACAGTAACACTGAAGCTTTCTTT. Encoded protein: CASSAQDSNTEAFF.

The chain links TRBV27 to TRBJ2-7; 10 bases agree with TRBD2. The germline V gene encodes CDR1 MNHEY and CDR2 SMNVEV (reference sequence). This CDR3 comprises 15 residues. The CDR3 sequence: CATTGSKGLAVEQYF. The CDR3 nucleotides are TGTGCTACAACCGGTAGCAAAGGACTAGCGGTCGAGCAGTACTTC.

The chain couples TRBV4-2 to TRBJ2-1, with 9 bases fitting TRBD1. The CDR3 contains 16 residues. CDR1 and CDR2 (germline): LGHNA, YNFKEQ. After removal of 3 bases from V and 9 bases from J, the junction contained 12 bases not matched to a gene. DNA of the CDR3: TGTGCCAGCAGCCACTCCGGGACAGGGCATTTGGGTGAGCAGTTCTTC. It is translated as CASSHSGTGHLGEQFF.

This chain's CDR3 is CASSLAVGFAFSGNTIYF. The CDR3 DNA reads as TGTGCCAGCAGCTTAGCCGTCGGCTTTGCTTTCTCTGGAAACACCATATATTTT. The chain is built from TRBV7-2 and TRBJ1-3; no firm D call. This CDR3 comprises 18 residues. CDR1 is SGHTA, CDR2 FQGNSA, per germline. Deletions cut 0 bases from V and 0 bases from J, with 15 bases between.

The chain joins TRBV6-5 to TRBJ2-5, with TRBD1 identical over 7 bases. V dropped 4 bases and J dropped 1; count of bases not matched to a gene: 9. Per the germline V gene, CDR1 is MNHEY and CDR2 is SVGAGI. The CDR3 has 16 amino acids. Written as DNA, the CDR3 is TGTGCCAGCAGTTTCAGGCAGGGGGTAATCCAAGAGACCCAGTACTTC. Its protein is CASSFRQGVIQETQYF.

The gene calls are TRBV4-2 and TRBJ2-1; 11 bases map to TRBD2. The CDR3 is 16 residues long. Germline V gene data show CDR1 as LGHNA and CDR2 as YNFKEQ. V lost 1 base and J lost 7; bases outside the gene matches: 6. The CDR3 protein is CASSQVAASGGNEQFF. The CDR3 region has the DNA TGTGCCAGCAGCCAAGTGGCCGCTAGCGGGGGGAATGAGCAGTTCTTC.

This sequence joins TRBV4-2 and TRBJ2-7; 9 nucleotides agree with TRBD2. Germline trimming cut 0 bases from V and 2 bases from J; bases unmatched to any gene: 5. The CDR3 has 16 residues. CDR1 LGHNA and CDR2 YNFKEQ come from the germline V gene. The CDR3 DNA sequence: TGTGCCAGCAGCCAAGAGATAGCGGGGGTGACCTACGAGCAGTACTTC. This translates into CASSQEIAGVTYEQYF.

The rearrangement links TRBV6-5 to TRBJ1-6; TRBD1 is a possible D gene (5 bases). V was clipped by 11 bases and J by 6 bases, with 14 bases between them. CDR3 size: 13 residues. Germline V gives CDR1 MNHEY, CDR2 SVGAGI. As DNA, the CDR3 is TGTGCCGGTCAAGAGGGGATTAATTCACCCCTCCACTTT. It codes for CAGQEGINSPLHF.

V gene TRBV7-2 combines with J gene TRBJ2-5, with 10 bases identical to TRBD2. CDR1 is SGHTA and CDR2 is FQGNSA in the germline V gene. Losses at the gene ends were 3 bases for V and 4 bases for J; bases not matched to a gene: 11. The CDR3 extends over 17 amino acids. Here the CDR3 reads CASSFYPERGGRETQYF. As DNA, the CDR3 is TGTGCCAGCAGCTTCTACCCTGAGCGGGGGGGCCGAGAGACCCAGTACTTC.

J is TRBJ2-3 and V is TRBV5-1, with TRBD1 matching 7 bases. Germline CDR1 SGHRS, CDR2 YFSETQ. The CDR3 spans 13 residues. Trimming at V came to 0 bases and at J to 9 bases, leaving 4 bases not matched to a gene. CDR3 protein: CASSLGTGRTQYF. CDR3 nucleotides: TGCGCCAGCAGCTTGGGGACAGGCAGGACGCAGTATTTT.

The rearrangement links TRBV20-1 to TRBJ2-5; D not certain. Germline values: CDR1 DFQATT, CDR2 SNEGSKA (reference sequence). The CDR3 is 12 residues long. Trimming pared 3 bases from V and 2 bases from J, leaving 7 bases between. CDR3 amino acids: CSASGEQETQYF. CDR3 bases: TGCAGTGCTAGTGGGGAACAAGAGACCCAGTACTTC.

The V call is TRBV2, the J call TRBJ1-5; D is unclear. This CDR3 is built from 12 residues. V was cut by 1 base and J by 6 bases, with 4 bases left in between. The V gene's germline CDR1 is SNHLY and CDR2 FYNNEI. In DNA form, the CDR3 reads TGTGCCAGCAGTGAAGGGGTTCAGCCCCAGCATTTT. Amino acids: CASSEGVQPQHF.

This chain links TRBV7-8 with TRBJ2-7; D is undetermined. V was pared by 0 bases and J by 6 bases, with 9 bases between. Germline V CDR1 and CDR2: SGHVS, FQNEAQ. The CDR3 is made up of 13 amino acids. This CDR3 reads CASSLATVIEQYF. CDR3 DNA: TGTGCCAGCAGCTTAGCTACCGTCATCGAGCAGTACTTC. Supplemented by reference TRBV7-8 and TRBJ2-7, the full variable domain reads GAGVSQSPRYKVAKRGQDVALRCDPISGHVSLFWYQQALGQGPEFLTYFQNEAQLDKSGLPSDRFFAERPEGSVSTLKIQRTQQEDSAVYLCASSLATVIEQYFGPGTRLTVT.